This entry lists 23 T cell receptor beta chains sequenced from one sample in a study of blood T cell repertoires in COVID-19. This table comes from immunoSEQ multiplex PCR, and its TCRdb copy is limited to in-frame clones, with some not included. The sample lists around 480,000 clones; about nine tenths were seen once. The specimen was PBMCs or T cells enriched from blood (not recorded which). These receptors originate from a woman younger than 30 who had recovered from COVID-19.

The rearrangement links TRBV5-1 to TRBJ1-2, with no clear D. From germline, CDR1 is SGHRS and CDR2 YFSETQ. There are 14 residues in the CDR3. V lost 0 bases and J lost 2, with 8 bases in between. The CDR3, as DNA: TGCGCCAGCAGCTTGGGAGACTCAAACTATGGCTACACCTTC. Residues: CASSLGDSNYGYTF.

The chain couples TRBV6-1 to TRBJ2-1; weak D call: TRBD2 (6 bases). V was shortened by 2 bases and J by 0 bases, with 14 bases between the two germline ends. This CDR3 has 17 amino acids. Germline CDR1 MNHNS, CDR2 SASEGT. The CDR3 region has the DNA TGTGCCAGCAGTGAAAGGGTGGGGGGAGCCTCCTACAATGAGCAGTTCTTC. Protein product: CASSERVGGASYNEQFF.

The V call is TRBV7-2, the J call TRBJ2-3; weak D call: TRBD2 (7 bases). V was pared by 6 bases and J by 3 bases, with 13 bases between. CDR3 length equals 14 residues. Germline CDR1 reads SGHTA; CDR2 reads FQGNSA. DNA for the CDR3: TGTGCCAGCAGGAGGGGGGGGGCGACAGATACGCAGTATTTT. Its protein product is CASRRGGATDTQYF.

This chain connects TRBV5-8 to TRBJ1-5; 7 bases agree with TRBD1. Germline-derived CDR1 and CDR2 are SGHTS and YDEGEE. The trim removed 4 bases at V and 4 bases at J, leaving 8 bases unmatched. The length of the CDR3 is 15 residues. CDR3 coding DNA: TGTGCCAGCAGCAAAGGGGACAGCTTTAATCAGCCCCAGCATTTT. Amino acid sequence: CASSKGDSFNQPQHF.

The CDR3 DNA is TGCAGCGTTGGCATAGGGGTGAACACTGAAGCTTTCTTT. It is translated as CSVGIGVNTEAFF. This chain uses TRBV29-1 with TRBJ1-1; D is perhaps TRBD1 (5 bases). The CDR3 runs to 13 residues. Germline V CDR1 and CDR2: SQVTM, ANQGSEA. The V end was cut by 4 bases, the J end by 0 bases, with 9 bases between.

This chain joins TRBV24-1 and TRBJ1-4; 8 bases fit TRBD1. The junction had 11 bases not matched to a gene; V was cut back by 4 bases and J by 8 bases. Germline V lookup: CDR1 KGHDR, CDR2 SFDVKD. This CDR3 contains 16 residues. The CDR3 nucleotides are TGTGCCACCAGTGACCCTTCAGGGGGCGGCTACGAAAAACTGTTTTTT. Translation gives CATSDPSGGGYEKLFF.

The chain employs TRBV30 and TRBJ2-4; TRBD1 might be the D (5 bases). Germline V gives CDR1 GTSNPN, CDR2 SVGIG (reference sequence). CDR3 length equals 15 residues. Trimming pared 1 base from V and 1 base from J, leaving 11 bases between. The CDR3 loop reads CAWSGVAGAKNIQYF. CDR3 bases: TGTGCCTGGAGTGGGGTGGCAGGGGCCAAAAACATTCAGTACTTC.

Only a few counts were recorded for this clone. CDR3 sequence reads: CASSSGGNSYNSPLHF. The CDR3 DNA reads as TGCGCCAGCAGCTCTGGCGGCAACTCCTATAATTCACCCCTCCACTTT. The rearrangement joins TRBV5-1 to TRBJ1-6; D is unclear. CDR3 length: 16 residues. The V and J ends lost 3 bases and 0 bases respectively, with 10 bases between them. In germline, CDR1 is SGHRS, CDR2 YFSETQ. Full variable domain (missing parts from reference TRBV5-1 and TRBJ1-6): KAGVTQTPRYLIKTRGQQVTLSCSPISGHRSVSWYQQTPGQGLQFLFEYFSETQRNKGNFPGRFSGRQFSNSRSEMNVSTLELGDSALYLCASSSGGNSYNSPLHFGNGTRLTVT.

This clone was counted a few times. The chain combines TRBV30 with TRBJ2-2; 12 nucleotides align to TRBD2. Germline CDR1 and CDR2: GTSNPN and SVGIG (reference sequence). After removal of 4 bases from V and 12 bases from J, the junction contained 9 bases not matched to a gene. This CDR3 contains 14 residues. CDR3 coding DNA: TGTGCCTGGACCCCCTTCACTAGCGGGGGGCAGCTGTTTTTT. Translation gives CAWTPFTSGGQLFF.

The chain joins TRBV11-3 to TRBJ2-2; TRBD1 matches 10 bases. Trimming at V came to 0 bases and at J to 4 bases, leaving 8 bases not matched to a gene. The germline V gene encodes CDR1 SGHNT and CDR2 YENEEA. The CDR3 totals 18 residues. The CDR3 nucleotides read TGTGCCAGCAGCTTAGATCTCTGGGACAGGGGATCCACCGGGGAGCTGTTTTTT. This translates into CASSLDLWDRGSTGELFF.

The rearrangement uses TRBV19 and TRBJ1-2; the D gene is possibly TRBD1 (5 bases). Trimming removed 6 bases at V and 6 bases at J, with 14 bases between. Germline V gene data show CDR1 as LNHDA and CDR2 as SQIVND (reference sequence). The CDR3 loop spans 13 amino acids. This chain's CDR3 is CASSEPGMDGYTF. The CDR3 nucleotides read TGTGCCAGTAGCGAGCCAGGGATGGATGGCTACACCTTC.

The CDR3 loop reads CASSADRYNEQFF. As DNA, the CDR3 is TGTGCCAGTAGTGCGGACAGATACAATGAGCAGTTCTTC. The chain links TRBV19 to TRBJ2-1; D is possibly TRBD1 (6 bases). Trimming pared 5 bases from V and 4 bases from J, leaving 9 bases between. Germline loops: CDR1 LNHDA, CDR2 SQIVND (reference sequence). The CDR3 runs 13 residues.

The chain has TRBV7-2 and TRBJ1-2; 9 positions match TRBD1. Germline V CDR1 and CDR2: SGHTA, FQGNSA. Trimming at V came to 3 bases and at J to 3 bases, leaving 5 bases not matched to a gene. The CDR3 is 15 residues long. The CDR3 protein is CASSFLQGADYGYTF. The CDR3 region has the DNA TGTGCCAGCAGCTTCCTACAGGGGGCAGACTATGGCTACACCTTC.

This CDR3 reads CASSSDRVGTEAFF. In DNA, the CDR3 is TGTGCCAGCAGCTCGGACAGGGTAGGGACTGAAGCTTTCTTT. The chain employs TRBV7-2 and TRBJ1-1; 8 nucleotides line up with TRBD1. V dropped 4 bases and J dropped 5; count of bases not matched to a gene: 6. CDR3 size: 14 residues. Germline assignment: CDR1 SGHTA and CDR2 FQGNSA.

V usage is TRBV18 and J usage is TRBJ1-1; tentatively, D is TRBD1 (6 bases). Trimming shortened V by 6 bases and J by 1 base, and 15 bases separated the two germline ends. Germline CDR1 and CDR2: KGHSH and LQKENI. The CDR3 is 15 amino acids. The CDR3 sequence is CASSPYRTENTEAFF. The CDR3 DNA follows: TGTGCCAGCTCCCCCTACCGGACAGAGAACACTGAAGCTTTCTTT.

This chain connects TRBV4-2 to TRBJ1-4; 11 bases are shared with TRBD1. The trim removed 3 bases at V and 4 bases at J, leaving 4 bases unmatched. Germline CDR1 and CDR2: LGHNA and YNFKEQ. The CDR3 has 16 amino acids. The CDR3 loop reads CASSQTGTGGNEKLFF. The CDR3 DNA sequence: TGTGCCAGCAGCCAGACCGGGACAGGGGGTAATGAAAAACTGTTTTTT.

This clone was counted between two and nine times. CDR3 region: CASSLPGATNEKLFF. CDR3 nucleotides: TGTGCCAGCAGCTTGCCCGGTGCAACTAATGAAAAACTGTTTTTT. J is TRBJ1-4 and V is TRBV5-8; D is unclear. The V gene lost 1 base and the J gene lost 0 bases, with 7 bases spanning the gap. Germline loops: CDR1 SGHTS, CDR2 YDEGEE. The CDR3 runs to 15 residues.

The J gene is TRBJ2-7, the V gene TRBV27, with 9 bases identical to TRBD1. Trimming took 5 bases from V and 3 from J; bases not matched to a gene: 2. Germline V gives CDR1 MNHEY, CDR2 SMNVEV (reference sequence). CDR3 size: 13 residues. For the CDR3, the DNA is TGTGCCAGCAGTCAGACAGGGGGCTACGAGCAGTACTTC. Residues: CASSQTGGYEQYF.

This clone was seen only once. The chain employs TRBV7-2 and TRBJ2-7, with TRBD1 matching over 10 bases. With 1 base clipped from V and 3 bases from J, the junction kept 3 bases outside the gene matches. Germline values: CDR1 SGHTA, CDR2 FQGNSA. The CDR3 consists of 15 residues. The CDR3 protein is CASSLEGTGVYEQYF. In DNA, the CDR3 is TGTGCCAGCAGCTTAGAGGGGACAGGGGTCTACGAGCAGTACTTC.

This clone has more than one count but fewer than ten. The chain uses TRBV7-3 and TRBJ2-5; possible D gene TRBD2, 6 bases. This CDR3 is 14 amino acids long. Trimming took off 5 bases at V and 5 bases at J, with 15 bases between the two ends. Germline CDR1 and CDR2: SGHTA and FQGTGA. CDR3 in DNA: TGTGCCAGCAGCCCCGGGGACTCTCGGGAGACCCAGTACTTC. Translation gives CASSPGDSRETQYF.

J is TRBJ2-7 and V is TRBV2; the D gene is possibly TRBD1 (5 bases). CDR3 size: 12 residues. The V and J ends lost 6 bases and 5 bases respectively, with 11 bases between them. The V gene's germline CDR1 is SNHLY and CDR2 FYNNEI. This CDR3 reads CASRIQGNEQYF. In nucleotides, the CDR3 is TGTGCCAGCAGAATTCAGGGAAACGAGCAGTACTTC.

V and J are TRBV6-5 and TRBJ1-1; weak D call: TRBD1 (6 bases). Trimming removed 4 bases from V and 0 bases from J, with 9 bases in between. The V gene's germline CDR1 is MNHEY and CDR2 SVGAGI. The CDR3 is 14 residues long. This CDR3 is CASSFGQLNTEAFF. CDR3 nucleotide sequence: TGTGCCAGCAGTTTCGGACAGCTGAACACTGAAGCTTTCTTT.

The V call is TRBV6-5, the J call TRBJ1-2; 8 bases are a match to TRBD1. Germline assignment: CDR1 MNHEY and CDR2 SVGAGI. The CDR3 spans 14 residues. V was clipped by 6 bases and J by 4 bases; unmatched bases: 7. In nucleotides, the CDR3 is TGTGCCAGCAGCATCAAGGGACAGGCCTATGGCTACACCTTC. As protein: CASSIKGQAYGYTF.